This paragraph reports one TCR beta chain. This sample was included in a study of blood T cell repertoires in COVID-19. Study summary: Acute-phase and convalescent COVID-19 samples originated in the United States, Italy and Spain.

Profiling relied on immunoSEQ multiplex PCR, and the TCRdb table lists in-frame clones only, not all of them. The sample consists of some 270,000 clones, around 93% of them appearing once. From germline, CDR1 is SQVTM and CDR2 ANQGSEA. Trimming removed 3 bases from V and 7 bases from J, with 7 bases in between. The CDR3 has 11 amino acids. This chain connects TRBV29-1 to TRBJ2-1, with D maybe TRBD2 (5 bases). This receptor was obtained from a man aged 40-49 years who had been exposed to COVID-19. The source material was PBMCs or T cells enriched from blood (not recorded which). CDR3: CSVDLANEQFF. The CDR3 nucleotides read TGCAGCGTTGATCTAGCAAATGAGCAGTTCTTC.